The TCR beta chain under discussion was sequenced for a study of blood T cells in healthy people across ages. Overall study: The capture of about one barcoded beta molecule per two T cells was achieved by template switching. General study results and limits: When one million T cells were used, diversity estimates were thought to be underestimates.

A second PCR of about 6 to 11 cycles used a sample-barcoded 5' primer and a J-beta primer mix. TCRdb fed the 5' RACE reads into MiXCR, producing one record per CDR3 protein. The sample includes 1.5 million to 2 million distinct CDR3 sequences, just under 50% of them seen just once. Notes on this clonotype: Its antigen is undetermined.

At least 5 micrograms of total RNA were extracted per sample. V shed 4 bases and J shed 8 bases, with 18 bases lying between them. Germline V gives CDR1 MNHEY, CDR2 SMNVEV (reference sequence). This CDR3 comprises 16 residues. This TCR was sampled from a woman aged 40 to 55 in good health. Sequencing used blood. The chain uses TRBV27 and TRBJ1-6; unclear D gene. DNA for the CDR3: TGTGCCAGCAGTTCCCCCTCGGGGAGGACGGATTCACCCCTCCACTTT. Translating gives CASSSPSGRTDSPLHF.